This TCR beta chain was sequenced in a study of blood T cell repertoires in COVID-19. Methods used by the authors: Reference gene primer amplification gave nucleated cell count estimates. The method was immunoSEQ multiplex PCR; TCRdb's version includes in-frame clones alone and lacks a portion of them. V, J and clone size are taken as reported in that table, and D and trimming were inferred from the DNA itself. The repertoire consists of 200,000 to 300,000 clones, with 85% to 90% occurring once and the leading ten covering over 3.5%. Deletions cut 3 bases from V and 4 bases from J, with 9 bases between. There are 15 residues in the CDR3. Germline CDR1 is KGHDR and CDR2 is SFDVKD.

The origin of this receptor is a woman between 40 and 55 years old with acute or convalescent COVID-19. This sequence joins TRBV24-1 and TRBJ2-6, with TRBD1 as a possible D gene (6 bases). Input material: peripheral blood. CDR3 DNA: TGTGCCACCAGTGATACAGGGCCCGGGGCCAACGTCCTGACTTTC. Its protein is CATSDTGPGANVLTF.